The present entry profiles one T cell receptor (beta chain) with its context. The data stem from a study of CD8 T cells in Susac syndrome. It was with random hexamers that about 0.45 to 1 ug RNA was reverse transcribed. TCRdb recomputed calls from the immunoSEQ multiplex PCR reads with MiXCR, one row per CDR3 protein. Of a few hundred thousand distinct CDR3 sequences listed, around 95% are singletons. Treatment-naive patients with stable or active relapsing-remitting disease were the multiple sclerosis controls. The TEMRA cells underwent FACS enrichment, while the CD8+ and CD4+ T cells underwent negative isolation. V shed 8 bases, J shed 8 bases, and the junction held 6 bases outside the gene matches. The CDR3 spans 12 residues. CDR1 and CDR2 from the germline V gene are MGHDK and SYGVNS.

The sequencing sample was made of CD4+ T cells from PBMCs. This TCR was sampled from a human donor with multiple sclerosis. This sequence joins TRBV25-1 and TRBJ2-1, with 7 bases aligning to TRBD2. Here the CDR3 DNA reads TGTGCCAGCGGGAGCGGGAAGCATGAGCAGTTCTTC. Translating it yields CASGSGKHEQFF.